This T cell receptor (beta chain) was recorded in a study of blood T cell repertoires in COVID-19. The data were produced by immunoSEQ multiplex PCR, yet TCRdb's version contains in-frame clones alone and is incomplete. The sample contains about 260,000 clones, 87% of which appear only once. This CDR3 region has 15 residues. Germline CDR1 SGDLS, CDR2 YYNGEE. V was pared by 3 bases and J by 7 bases, with 8 bases of the junction left unmatched. The sample was peripheral blood. This clonotype was obtained from a woman between 45 and 60 years old who had recovered from COVID-19. The chain is built from TRBV9 and TRBJ2-1; 9 positions agree with TRBD1. The CDR3 DNA follows: TGTGCCAGCAGCGCGGCCGGGACAGGGATGAATGAGCAGTTCTTC. Encoded protein: CASSAAGTGMNEQFF.